Below are 19 T cell receptor beta chains sequenced from a single sample in a study of cytomegalovirus exposure and HLA in healthy donors. Vbeta (60) and Jbeta (13) primers were used in the PCR. Produced via immunoSEQ multiplex PCR; TCRdb's table is partial and in-frame only. The sample has 150,000 to 200,000 clones, roughly 13% seen once; the top ten hold roughly 7.7%. Sequencing used PBMCs. Receptor source: a man aged 45 to 65 in good health and CMV-seropositive.

This clone was observed a few times. The J gene is TRBJ1-4, the V gene TRBV6-6; a weak D match, TRBD1 (5 bases). The CDR3 contains 14 residues. Deletions cut 0 bases from V and 8 bases from J, with 10 bases between. Germline CDR1 MNHNY, CDR2 SVGAGI (reference sequence). CDR3 amino acids: CASSYSGVGEKLFF. DNA of the CDR3: TGTGCCAGCAGTTACTCAGGGGTCGGGGAAAAACTGTTTTTT.

This CDR3 reads CASSLGLRGREETQYF. The CDR3 coding sequence is TGTGCCAGCAGTTTGGGGTTAAGGGGCCGGGAAGAGACCCAGTACTTC. This rearrangement joins TRBV6-6 to TRBJ2-5; possible D gene TRBD1, 5 bases. Trimming took 4 bases from V and 3 from J, leaving 18 bases between them. The CDR3 spans 16 residues. CDR1 and CDR2 (germline): MNHNY, SVGAGI (reference sequence).

This clone appeared a few times. The CDR3 DNA sequence: TGTGCCAGCAAATGGGACAGATTAAACACTGAAGCTTTCTTT. Encoded protein: CASKWDRLNTEAFF. The chain uses TRBV27 and TRBJ1-1; 7 nucleotides agree with TRBD1. CDR3 length: 14 residues. Germline CDR1 reads MNHEY; CDR2 reads SMNVEV (reference sequence). J was trimmed by 2 bases and V by 7 bases; bases with no gene match: 7.

This rearrangement joins TRBV5-1 to TRBJ1-1; tentative D call: TRBD1 (5 bases). The germline gives CDR1 SGHRS, CDR2 YFSETQ. The CDR3 sequence is 14 residues long. The V end was cut by 4 bases, the J end by 4 bases, with 14 bases between. CDR3 sequence (DNA): TGCGCCAGCAGCCTAGACAGTGGGGTCACTGAAGCTTTCTTT. This sequence encodes CASSLDSGVTEAFF.

This sequence joins TRBV6-1 and TRBJ1-2, with D hard to call. The CDR3 spans 13 residues. The germline V gene has CDR1 MNHNS and CDR2 SASEGT. Trimming stripped 4 bases from V and 4 bases from J, with 10 bases between. CDR3 sequence: CASSAVRSYGYTF. The CDR3 DNA reads TGTGCCAGCAGTGCAGTCAGATCCTATGGCTACACCTTC.

This clone has a handful of counts. This rearrangement joins TRBV28 to TRBJ2-5, with D possibly being TRBD1 (6 bases). The CDR3 sequence is 13 residues long. CDR1 and CDR2 (germline): MDHEN, SYDVKM. The V gene lost 9 bases and the J gene lost 6 bases, with 17 bases spanning the gap. CDR3 in amino acids: CASMEPGDQTQYF. In DNA form, the CDR3 reads TGTGCCAGTATGGAGCCAGGGGACCAGACCCAGTACTTC.

The chain employs TRBV5-1 and TRBJ2-7, with 9 bases that match TRBD1. With 0 bases clipped from V and 4 bases from J, the junction kept 5 bases outside the gene matches. Looked up from germline, CDR1 is SGHRS and CDR2 is YFSETQ. The CDR3 is 15 amino acids. CDR3 sequence: CASSLGDRVLYEQYV. CDR3 nucleotide sequence: TGCGCCAGCAGCTTGGGGGACAGGGTCCTATACGAGCAGTACGTC.

The J gene is TRBJ2-2, the V gene TRBV18; a possible D gene is TRBD2 (5 bases). Germline CDR1 is KGHSH and CDR2 is LQKENI. The CDR3 has 15 amino acids. Trimming shortened V by 2 bases and J by 1 base, and 8 bases separated the two germline ends. The CDR3 bases are TGTGCCAGCTCACCATCCAGCGGGAACACCGGGGAGCTGTTTTTT. Translation: CASSPSSGNTGELFF. The full variable domain, rest sourced from reference TRBV18 and TRBJ2-2, is NAGVMQNPRHLVRRRGQEARLRCSPMKGHSHVYWYRQLPEEGLKFMVYLQKENIIDESGMPKERFSAEFPKEGPSILRIQQVVRGDSAAYFCASSPSSGNTGELFFGEGSRLTVL.

This clone was counted a few times. The chain has TRBV7-8 and TRBJ2-7; perhaps TRBD1 as D (5 bases). Trimming removed 2 bases at V and 2 bases at J, with 16 bases between. This CDR3 region has 16 residues. In germline, CDR1 is SGHVS, CDR2 FQNEAQ. The CDR3 region has the DNA TGTGCCAGCAGCTTACAGGTTAGGGGCACGGCCTACGAGCAGTACTTC. Protein: CASSLQVRGTAYEQYF.

J is TRBJ1-6 and V is TRBV4-3, with 9 bases matching TRBD1. The CDR3 is 15 residues long. CDR1 is LGHNA, CDR2 YSLEER, per germline. J gave up 7 bases and V 4 bases, and 5 bases lay outside the gene matches. CDR3 in DNA: TGCGCCAGCAGCCCCGGACAGGGGATGAATTCACCCCTCCACTTT. Amino acid sequence: CASSPGQGMNSPLHF.

Only a few counts were recorded for this clone. V and J are TRBV9 and TRBJ1-5, with 7 bases lining up with TRBD1. This CDR3 spans 14 amino acids. V shed 4 bases and J 7 bases; nucleotides not matched to a gene: 8. Germline CDR1 and CDR2: SGDLS and YYNGEE. The CDR3 reads CASSYRGRVQPQHF. The CDR3 DNA reads TGTGCCAGCAGCTACAGGGGTCGGGTGCAGCCCCAGCATTTT. Based on the CDR3 plus reference TRBV9 and TRBJ1-5, the full variable domain is DSGVTQTPKHLITATGQRVTLRCSPRSGDLSVYWYQQSLDQGLQFLIQYYNGEERAKGNILERFSAQQFPDLHSELNLSSLELGDSALYFCASSYRGRVQPQHFGDGTRLSIL.

This clone occurred a few times. At the DNA level, this CDR3 is encoded by other sequences in the same sample as well. The CDR3 protein is CALGGEAFF. DNA of the CDR3: TGTGCCCTCGGTGGTGAAGCTTTCTTT. The chain combines TRBV6-1 with TRBJ1-1; D not certain. The CDR3 contains 9 residues. The V gene's germline CDR1 is MNHNS and CDR2 SASEGT. V lost 11 bases, J lost 7 bases, and 8 bases lay in between.

The V call is TRBV9, the J call TRBJ2-1; no clear D gene. CDR1 is SGDLS and CDR2 is YYNGEE in the germline V gene. The CDR3 runs 12 residues. V lost 0 bases, J lost 8 bases, and 6 bases lay in between. The CDR3 nucleotides read TGTGCCAGCAGCGTAGGGCTGGATGAGCAGTTCTTC. Encoded protein: CASSVGLDEQFF.

The rearrangement uses TRBV7-3 and TRBJ1-1; 7 positions match TRBD1. The CDR3 runs 14 residues. Losses at the gene ends were 5 bases for V and 8 bases for J; bases not matched to a gene: 11. Germline V gene sequence: CDR1 SGHTA, CDR2 FQGTGA. CDR3 loop: CASSLNPGTAEAFF. CDR3 nucleotide sequence: TGTGCCAGCAGCCTTAACCCCGGGACAGCGGAAGCTTTCTTT.

This clone was seen a few times. The chain has TRBV7-9 and TRBJ1-4, with TRBD1 matching over 8 bases. The CDR3 is made up of 17 amino acids. V trimming: 8 bases; J trimming: 5 bases; junction bases outside the gene matches: 16. Per germline, CDR1 SEHNR and CDR2 FQNEAQ (reference sequence). The CDR3 nucleotides read TGTGCCAGCGCCCCGTCTGGGTGGACAGGGCAAAATGAAAAACTGTTTTTT. Amino acid sequence: CASAPSGWTGQNEKLFF.

The genes are TRBV11-2 and TRBJ2-2, with a tentative D call TRBD1 (6 bases). The CDR3 has 16 residues. Trimming cost V 5 bases and J 6 bases, with 19 bases left between them. Germline CDR1 reads SGHAT; CDR2 reads FQNNGV. CDR3 nucleotide sequence: TGTGCCAGCAGCAGAAGGGGGACACCTACCTCCGGGGAGCTGTTTTTT. Translating gives CASSRRGTPTSGELFF.

J is TRBJ1-1 and V is TRBV5-1; D call uncertain. The CDR3 is 13 amino acids. The V end lost 0 bases, the J end lost 1 base, and 4 bases lay between the germline ends. Germline V gene data show CDR1 as SGHRS and CDR2 as YFSETQ. The CDR3 is CASSLGANTEAFF. CDR3 nucleotides: TGCGCCAGCAGCTTGGGGGCGAACACTGAAGCTTTCTTT. Using reference TRBV5-1 and TRBJ1-1 for the parts outside the CDR3, the full variable domain is KAGVTQTPRYLIKTRGQQVTLSCSPISGHRSVSWYQQTPGQGLQFLFEYFSETQRNKGNFPGRFSGRQFSNSRSEMNVSTLELGDSALYLCASSLGANTEAFFGQGTRLTVV.

The chain uses TRBV18 and TRBJ2-3, with D possibly TRBD2 on 6 matching bases. CDR1 and CDR2 from the germline V gene are KGHSH and LQKENI. This CDR3 contains 16 residues. The V gene lost 3 bases and the J gene lost 4 bases, with 17 bases spanning the gap. The CDR3 is CASSPQSTGTSDTQYF. The CDR3 bases are TGTGCCAGCTCACCCCAGAGTACCGGGACTTCAGATACGCAGTATTTT.

The chain carries TRBV9 and TRBJ1-1; perhaps TRBD1 as D (5 bases). Germline values: CDR1 SGDLS, CDR2 YYNGEE. This CDR3 is 14 amino acids long. Trimming removed 10 bases at V and 0 bases at J, with 16 bases between. CDR3 coding DNA: TGTGCCTCGTGTCGGGGGTTCATGAACACTGAAGCTTTCTTT. Translation: CASCRGFMNTEAFF.